This T cell receptor (beta chain) was observed in a study of T cells in Graves' hyperthyroidism and ophthalmopathy. Turning to this clonotype: A much larger clonotype is one base distant, so this may be a read error.

Every diagnosis used clinical symptoms, serum thyroxine and TRAb, thyroid ultrasound and orbital computed tomography. Template material for amplifying TCR beta CDR3 regions consisted of RNA transcripts. TCR CDR3 underwent first-round RT-PCR with the HTBI primer set. One entry per CDR3 protein, called by TCRdb with MiXCR from the multiplex PCR reads. The sample records 200,000 to 250,000 distinct CDR3 sequences, 15% to 20% being singletons. This TCR was recovered from a man between 45 and 60 years old with Graves' hyperthyroidism. Specimen: blood.

The CDR3 reads CASSPRTQNTEAFF. CDR3 sequence (DNA): TGTGCCAGCTCACCACGGACACAGAACACTGAAGCTTTCTTT. This chain links TRBV18 with TRBJ1-1, with D perhaps TRBD1 (5 bases). This CDR3 is 14 amino acids long. With 1 base removed from V and 1 base from J, the gap between germline ends came to 7 bases. Germline CDR1 reads KGHSH; CDR2 reads LQKENI.